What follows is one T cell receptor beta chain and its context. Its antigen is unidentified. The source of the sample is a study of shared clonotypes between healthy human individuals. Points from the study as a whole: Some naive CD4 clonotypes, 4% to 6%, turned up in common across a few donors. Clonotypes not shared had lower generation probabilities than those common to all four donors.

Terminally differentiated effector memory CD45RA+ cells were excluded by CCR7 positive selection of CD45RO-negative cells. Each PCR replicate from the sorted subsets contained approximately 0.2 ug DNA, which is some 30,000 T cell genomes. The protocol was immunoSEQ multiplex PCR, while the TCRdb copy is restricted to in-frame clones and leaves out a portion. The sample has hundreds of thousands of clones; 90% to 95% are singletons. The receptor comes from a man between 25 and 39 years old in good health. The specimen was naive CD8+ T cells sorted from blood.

CDR3 DNA: TGTGCCATCACTCGTGGGGGCGCTTTCAATGAGCAGTTCTTC. Protein product: CAITRGGAFNEQFF. The rearrangement uses TRBV6-6 and TRBJ2-1, with D perhaps matching TRBD1 (6 bases). V lost 10 bases and J 6 bases, leaving 19 bases between the germline ends. Germline V gene data show CDR1 as MNHNY and CDR2 as SVGAGI (reference sequence). This CDR3 is 14 amino acids long.